This paragraph covers one T cell receptor beta chain sequence. Its antigen is unidentified. Trimming shortened V by 5 bases and J by 0 bases, and 11 bases separated the two germline ends. This CDR3 spans 14 amino acids. Germline loops: CDR1 MNHEY, CDR2 SVGAGI. Using a J-beta primer mix together with a sample-barcoded 5' primer, a second PCR was run for roughly 6 to 11 cycles. Each CDR3 protein gets one entry after TCRdb re-called the 5' RACE reads with MiXCR. The sample records under 2,000,000 distinct CDR3 sequences, approximately 50% being singletons. These data are taken from a study of blood T cells in healthy people across ages. Findings and caveats of the study: Total diversity from one million sequenced T cells was likely underestimated.

Samples each yielded at least 5 micrograms of total RNA. The sample was blood. The genes are TRBV6-5 and TRBJ2-7; D is unclear. The receptor comes from a woman aged 40 to 50 in good health. CDR3 nucleotides: TGTGCCAGCAGTAGACCCTCGGTCTCCTACGAGCAGTACTTC. Its translation is CASSRPSVSYEQYF.